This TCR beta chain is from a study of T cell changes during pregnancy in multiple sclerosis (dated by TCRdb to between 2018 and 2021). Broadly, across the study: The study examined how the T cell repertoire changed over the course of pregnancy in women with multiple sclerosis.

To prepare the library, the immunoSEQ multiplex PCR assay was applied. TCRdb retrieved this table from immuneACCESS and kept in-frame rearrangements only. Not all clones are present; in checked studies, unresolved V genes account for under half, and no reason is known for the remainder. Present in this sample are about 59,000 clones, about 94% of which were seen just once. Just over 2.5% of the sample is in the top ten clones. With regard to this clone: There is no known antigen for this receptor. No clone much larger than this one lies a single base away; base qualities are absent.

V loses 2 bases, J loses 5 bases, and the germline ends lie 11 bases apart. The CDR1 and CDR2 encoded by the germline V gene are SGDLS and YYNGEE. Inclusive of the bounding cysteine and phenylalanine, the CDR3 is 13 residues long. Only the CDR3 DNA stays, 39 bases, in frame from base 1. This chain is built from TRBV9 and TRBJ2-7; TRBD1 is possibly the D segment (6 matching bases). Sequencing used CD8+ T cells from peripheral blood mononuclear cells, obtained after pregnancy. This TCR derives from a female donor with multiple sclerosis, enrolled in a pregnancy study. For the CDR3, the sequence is CASSVGAPDEQYF. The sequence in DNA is TGTGCCAGCAGCGTGGGGGCTCCGGACGAGCAGTACTTC.